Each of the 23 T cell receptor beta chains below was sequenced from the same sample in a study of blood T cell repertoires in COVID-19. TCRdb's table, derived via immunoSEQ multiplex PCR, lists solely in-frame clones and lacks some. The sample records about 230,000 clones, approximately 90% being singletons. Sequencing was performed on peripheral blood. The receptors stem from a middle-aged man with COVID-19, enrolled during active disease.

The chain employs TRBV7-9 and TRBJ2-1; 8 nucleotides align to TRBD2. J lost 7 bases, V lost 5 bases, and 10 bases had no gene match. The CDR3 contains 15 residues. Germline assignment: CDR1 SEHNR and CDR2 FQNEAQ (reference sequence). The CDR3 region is CASSPLTGGPNEQFF. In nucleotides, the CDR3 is TGTGCCAGCAGCCCACTAACGGGAGGGCCAAATGAGCAGTTCTTC.

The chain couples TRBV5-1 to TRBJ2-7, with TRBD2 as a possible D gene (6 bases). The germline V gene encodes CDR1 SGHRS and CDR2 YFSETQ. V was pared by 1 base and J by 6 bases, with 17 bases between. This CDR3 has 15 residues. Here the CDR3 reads CASSLFPGVDAEQYF. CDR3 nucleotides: TGCGCCAGCAGCTTGTTTCCGGGGGTGGACGCCGAGCAGTACTTC. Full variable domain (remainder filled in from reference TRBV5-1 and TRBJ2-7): KAGVTQTPRYLIKTRGQQVTLSCSPISGHRSVSWYQQTPGQGLQFLFEYFSETQRNKGNFPGRFSGRQFSNSRSEMNVSTLELGDSALYLCASSLFPGVDAEQYFGPGTRLTVT.

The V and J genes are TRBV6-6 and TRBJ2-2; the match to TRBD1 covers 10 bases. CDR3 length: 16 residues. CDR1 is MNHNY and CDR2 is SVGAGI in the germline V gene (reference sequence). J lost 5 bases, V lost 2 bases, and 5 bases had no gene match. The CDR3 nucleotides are TGTGCCAGCAGTTACCCGGGACAGGGGATTACCGGGGAGCTGTTTTTT. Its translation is CASSYPGQGITGELFF.

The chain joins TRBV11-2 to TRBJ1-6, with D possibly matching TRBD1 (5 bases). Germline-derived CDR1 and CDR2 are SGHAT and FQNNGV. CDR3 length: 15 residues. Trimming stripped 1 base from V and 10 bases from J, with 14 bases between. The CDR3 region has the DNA TGTGCCAGCAGCTTAGGTCCAGGGCTTAGATCACCCCTCCACTTT. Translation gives CASSLGPGLRSPLHF.

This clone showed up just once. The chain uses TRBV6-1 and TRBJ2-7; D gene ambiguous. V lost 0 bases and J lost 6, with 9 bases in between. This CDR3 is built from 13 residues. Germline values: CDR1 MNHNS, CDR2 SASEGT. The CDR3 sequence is CASSEARPGEQYF. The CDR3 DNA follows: TGTGCCAGCAGTGAAGCGAGGCCTGGCGAGCAGTACTTC.

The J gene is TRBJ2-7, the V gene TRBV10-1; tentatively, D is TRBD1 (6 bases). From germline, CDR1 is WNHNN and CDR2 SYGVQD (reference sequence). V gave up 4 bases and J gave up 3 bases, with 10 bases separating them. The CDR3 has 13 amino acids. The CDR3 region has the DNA TGCGCCAGCAGTGCGGCAGGGGTCTACGAGCAGTACTTC. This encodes CASSAAGVYEQYF.

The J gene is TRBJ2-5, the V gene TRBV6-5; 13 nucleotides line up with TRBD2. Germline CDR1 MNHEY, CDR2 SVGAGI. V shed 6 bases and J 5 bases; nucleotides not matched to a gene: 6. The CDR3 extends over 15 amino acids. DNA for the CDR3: TGTGCCAGCAGCCTACTAGCGGGAGGGATTGAGACCCAGTACTTC. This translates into CASSLLAGGIETQYF.

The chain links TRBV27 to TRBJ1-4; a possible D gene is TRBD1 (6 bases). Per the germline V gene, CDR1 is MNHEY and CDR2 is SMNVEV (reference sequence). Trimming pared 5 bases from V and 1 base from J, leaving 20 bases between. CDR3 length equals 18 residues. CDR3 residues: CASSRLRQDVLTNEKLFF. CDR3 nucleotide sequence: TGTGCCAGCAGTAGGCTGAGACAGGACGTCTTAACTAATGAAAAACTGTTTTTT.

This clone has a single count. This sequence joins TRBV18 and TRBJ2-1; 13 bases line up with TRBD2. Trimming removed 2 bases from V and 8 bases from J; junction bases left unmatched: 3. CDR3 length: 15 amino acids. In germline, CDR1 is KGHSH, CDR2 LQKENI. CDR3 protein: CASSPGTSGNDEQFF. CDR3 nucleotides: TGTGCCAGCTCACCAGGGACTAGCGGGAACGATGAGCAGTTCTTC. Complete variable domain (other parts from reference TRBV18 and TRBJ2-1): NAGVMQNPRHLVRRRGQEARLRCSPMKGHSHVYWYRQLPEEGLKFMVYLQKENIIDESGMPKERFSAEFPKEGPSILRIQQVVRGDSAAYFCASSPGTSGNDEQFFGPGTRLTVL.

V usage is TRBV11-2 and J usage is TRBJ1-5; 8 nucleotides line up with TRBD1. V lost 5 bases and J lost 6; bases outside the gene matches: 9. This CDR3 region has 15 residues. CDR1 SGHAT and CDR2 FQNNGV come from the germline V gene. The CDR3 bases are TGTGCCAGCAGCGCAGGGACAGGCGCGCCTCAGCCCCAGCATTTT. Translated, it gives CASSAGTGAPQPQHF.

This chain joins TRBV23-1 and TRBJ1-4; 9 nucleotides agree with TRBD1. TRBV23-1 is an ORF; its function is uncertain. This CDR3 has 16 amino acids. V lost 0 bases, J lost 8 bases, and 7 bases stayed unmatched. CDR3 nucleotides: TGCGCCAGCAGTCAATCGGGGGACAGGGTAAGGGAAAAACTGTTTTTT. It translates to CASSQSGDRVREKLFF.

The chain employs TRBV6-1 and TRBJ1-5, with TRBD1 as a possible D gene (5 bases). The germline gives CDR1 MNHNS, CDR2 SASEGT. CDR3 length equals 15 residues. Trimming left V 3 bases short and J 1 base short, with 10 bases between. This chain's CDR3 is CASSEGGLSNQPQHF. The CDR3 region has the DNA TGTGCCAGCAGTGAGGGGGGACTGAGCAATCAGCCCCAGCATTTT.

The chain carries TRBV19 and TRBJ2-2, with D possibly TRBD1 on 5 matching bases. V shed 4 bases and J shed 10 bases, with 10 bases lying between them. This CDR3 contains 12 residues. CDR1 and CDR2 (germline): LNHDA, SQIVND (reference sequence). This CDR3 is CASSRGRLELFF. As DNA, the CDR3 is TGTGCCAGTAGTAGGGGCCGCTTGGAGCTGTTTTTT.

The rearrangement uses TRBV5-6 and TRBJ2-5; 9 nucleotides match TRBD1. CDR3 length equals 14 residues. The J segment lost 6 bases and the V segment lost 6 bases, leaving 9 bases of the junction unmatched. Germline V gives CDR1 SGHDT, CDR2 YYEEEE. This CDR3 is CASKTGTGSQTQYF. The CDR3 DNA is TGTGCCAGCAAAACCGGGACAGGGAGTCAGACCCAGTACTTC. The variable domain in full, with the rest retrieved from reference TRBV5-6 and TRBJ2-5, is DAGVTQSPTHLIKTRGQQVTLRCSPKSGHDTVSWYQQALGQGPQFIFQYYEEEERQRGNFPDRFSGHQFPNYSSELNVNALLLGDSALYLCASKTGTGSQTQYFGPGTRLLVL.

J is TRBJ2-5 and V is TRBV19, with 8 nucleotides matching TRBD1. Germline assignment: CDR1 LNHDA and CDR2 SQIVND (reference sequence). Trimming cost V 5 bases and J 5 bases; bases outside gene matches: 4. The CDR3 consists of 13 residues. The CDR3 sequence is CASSPRQGETQYF. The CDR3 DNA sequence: TGTGCCAGTAGTCCCCGACAGGGGGAGACCCAGTACTTC.

The CDR3 DNA reads as TGCGCCAGCAGCCAAGACCAGGGGGCCGGCTCCTATGGCTACACCTTC. Translated, it gives CASSQDQGAGSYGYTF. This chain connects TRBV4-3 to TRBJ1-2; 8 bases map to TRBD1. Trimming at V came to 0 bases and at J to 4 bases, leaving 7 bases not matched to a gene. Germline V gene sequence: CDR1 LGHNA, CDR2 YSLEER. The CDR3 covers 16 residues.

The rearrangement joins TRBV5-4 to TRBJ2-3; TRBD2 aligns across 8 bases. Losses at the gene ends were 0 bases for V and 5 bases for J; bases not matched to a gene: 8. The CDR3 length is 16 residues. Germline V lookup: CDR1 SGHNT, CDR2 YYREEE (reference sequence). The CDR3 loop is CASSLGQAGVEDTQYF. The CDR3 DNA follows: TGTGCCAGCAGCTTGGGTCAAGCGGGAGTCGAAGATACGCAGTATTTT.

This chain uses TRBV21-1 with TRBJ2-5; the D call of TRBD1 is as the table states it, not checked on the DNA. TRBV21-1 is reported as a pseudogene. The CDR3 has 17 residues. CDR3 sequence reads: CASSKEGNRVIGETQYF. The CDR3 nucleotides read TGTGCCAGCAGCAAAGAGGGGAACAGGGTGATCGGAGAGACCCAGTACTTC.

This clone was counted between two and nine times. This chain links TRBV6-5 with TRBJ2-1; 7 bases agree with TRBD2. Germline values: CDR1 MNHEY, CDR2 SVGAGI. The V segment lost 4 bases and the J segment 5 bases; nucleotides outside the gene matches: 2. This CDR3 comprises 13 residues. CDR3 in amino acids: CASSLGLHNEQFF. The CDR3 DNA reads TGTGCCAGCAGTTTGGGACTACACAATGAGCAGTTCTTC.

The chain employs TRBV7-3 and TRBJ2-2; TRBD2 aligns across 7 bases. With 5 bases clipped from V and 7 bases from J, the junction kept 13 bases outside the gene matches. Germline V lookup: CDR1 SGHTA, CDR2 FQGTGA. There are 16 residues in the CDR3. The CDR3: CASSREEASGRGELFF. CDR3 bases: TGTGCCAGCAGCCGAGAGGAAGCTAGCGGCCGCGGGGAGCTGTTTTTT.

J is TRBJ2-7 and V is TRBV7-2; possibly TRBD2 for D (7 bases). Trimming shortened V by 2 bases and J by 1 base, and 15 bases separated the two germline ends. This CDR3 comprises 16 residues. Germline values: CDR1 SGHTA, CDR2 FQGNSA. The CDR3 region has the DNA TGTGCCAGCAGCTTAAGTTGGGGGGGCCAATCCTACGAGCAGTACTTC. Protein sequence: CASSLSWGGQSYEQYF.

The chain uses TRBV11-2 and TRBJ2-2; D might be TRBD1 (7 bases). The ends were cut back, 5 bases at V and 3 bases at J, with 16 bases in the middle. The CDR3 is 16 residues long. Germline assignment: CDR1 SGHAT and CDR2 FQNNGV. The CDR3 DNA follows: TGTGCCAGCAGCCCCCGGGCGGGACAGTACACCGGGGAGCTGTTTTTT. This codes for CASSPRAGQYTGELFF.

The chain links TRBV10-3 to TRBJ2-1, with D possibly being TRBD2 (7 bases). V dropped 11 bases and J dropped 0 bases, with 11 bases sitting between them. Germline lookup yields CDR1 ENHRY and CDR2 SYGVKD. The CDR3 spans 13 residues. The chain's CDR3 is CAVGGDSYNEQFF. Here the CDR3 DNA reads TGTGCCGTAGGGGGGGACTCCTACAATGAGCAGTTCTTC.